These 27 T cell receptor beta chains came from one sample sequenced in a study of blood T cell repertoires in COVID-19. Method: immunoSEQ multiplex PCR; TCRdb's copy keeps in-frame clones and lacks some. The sample carries a few hundred thousand clones, over 75% recorded once. Sequencing was performed on peripheral blood. The receptors stem from a woman in her 50s who had recovered from COVID-19.

The V gene is TRBV6-2 or TRBV6-3, the J gene TRBJ2-7, with D perhaps TRBD2 (5 bases). The CDR3 runs to 13 residues. V was trimmed by 4 bases and J by 7 bases, leaving 14 bases between them. From germline, CDR1 is MNHEY and CDR2 SVGEGT. For the CDR3, the DNA is TGTGCCAGCAGTTCTGAGAGATCGGGGGAGCAGTACTTC. Residues: CASSSERSGEQYF.

The CDR3 bases are TGTGCCAGCAGCCAGCCAGGGGGCCCTAACTATGGCTACACCTTC. Residues: CASSQPGGPNYGYTF. The chain links TRBV7-2 to TRBJ1-2, with 8 bases lining up with TRBD1. The V and J ends lost 5 bases and 0 bases, in that order; junction bases with no gene match: 5. This CDR3 comprises 15 residues. In germline, CDR1 is SGHTA, CDR2 FQGNSA.

V and J are TRBV25-1 and TRBJ2-7; D is unresolved. Germline CDR1 MGHDK, CDR2 SYGVNS. CDR3 length: 13 amino acids. Trimming removed 3 bases at V and 2 bases at J, with 8 bases between. The DNA of the CDR3 is TGTGCCAGCAGTGATTGGCGGACCTACGAGCAGTACTTC. Its protein product is CASSDWRTYEQYF.

This clone was observed a single time. This sequence joins TRBV11-2 and TRBJ1-4; 8 bases line up with TRBD1. The CDR3 contains 18 residues. Trimming took 5 bases from V and 0 from J; bases not matched to a gene: 11. Germline assignment: CDR1 SGHAT and CDR2 FQNNGV. The CDR3 loop is CASSQRQGTLTTNEKLFF. For the CDR3, the DNA is TGTGCCAGCAGCCAGCGACAGGGGACTTTAACAACTAATGAAAAACTGTTTTTT.

The CDR3 nucleotides read TGTGCCAGCAGAACGACAGTCCACACTGAAGCTTTCTTT. Protein product: CASRTTVHTEAFF. The rearrangement joins TRBV7-2 to TRBJ1-1; D perhaps matches TRBD1 (5 bases). The CDR3 has 13 amino acids. Per germline, CDR1 SGHTA and CDR2 FQGNSA. Between the trimmed V and J ends, which lost 6 bases and 3 bases, there was a span of 11 bases.

The rearrangement uses TRBV5-5 and TRBJ2-7; D is unclear. V gave up 3 bases and J gave up 7 bases, with 11 bases separating them. The CDR3 extends over 12 amino acids. CDR1 is SGHKS, CDR2 YYEKEE, per germline (reference sequence). The CDR3 reads CASSSLASEQYF. The CDR3 bases are TGTGCCAGCAGCTCCCTTGCGTCAGAGCAGTACTTC.

The chain links TRBV28 to TRBJ1-2; TRBD1 might be the D (6 bases). Germline values: CDR1 MDHEN, CDR2 SYDVKM. Trimming shortened V by 7 bases and J by 7 bases, and 22 bases separated the two germline ends. The CDR3 totals 15 residues. This chain's CDR3 is CASTPSDLGARGYTF. DNA of the CDR3: TGTGCCAGCACCCCCTCTGATCTGGGGGCGCGTGGCTACACCTTC.

The chain recombines TRBV29-1 with TRBJ2-3; 7 bases are a match to TRBD1. CDR3 size: 12 residues. The junction had 5 bases not matched to a gene; V was cut back by 7 bases and J by 4 bases. In germline, CDR1 is SQVTM, CDR2 ANQGSEA. CDR3 DNA: TGCAGCGCACAGGGGAGCCCAGATACGCAGTATTTT. Translated: CSAQGSPDTQYF.

This chain links TRBV28 with TRBJ2-3, with D tentatively TRBD1 (5 bases). V was shortened by 4 bases and J by 4 bases, with 9 bases between the two germline ends. The V gene's germline CDR1 is MDHEN and CDR2 SYDVKM. This CDR3 has 13 amino acids. CDR3 sequence reads: CASSSAGPDTQYF. CDR3 DNA: TGTGCCAGCAGTTCCGCAGGGCCAGATACGCAGTATTTT.

The rearrangement links TRBV3-1 (or the pseudogene TRBV3-2) to TRBJ2-3, with 9 positions matching TRBD2. The germline V gene has CDR1 LGHDT and CDR2 YNNKEL (reference sequence). V dropped 1 base and J dropped 6; count of bases not matched to a gene: 8. The CDR3 is made up of 16 amino acids. The CDR3 sequence is CASSQVASGAVDTQYF. DNA for the CDR3: TGTGCCAGCAGCCAAGTGGCTAGCGGGGCCGTCGATACGCAGTATTTT.

The V gene is TRBV28, the J gene TRBJ2-7, with D maybe TRBD1 (5 bases). The CDR3 is made up of 12 amino acids. The V gene's germline CDR1 is MDHEN and CDR2 SYDVKM. Between the trimmed V and J ends, which lost 6 bases and 4 bases, there was a span of 10 bases. The CDR3 sequence is CASSVKGYEQYF. The CDR3 DNA reads as TGTGCCAGCAGCGTAAAGGGGTACGAGCAGTACTTC.

The genes are TRBV19 and TRBJ1-1; D is ambiguous. Germline CDR1 is LNHDA and CDR2 is SQIVND (reference sequence). With 5 bases removed from V and 1 base from J, the gap between germline ends came to 8 bases. This CDR3 is 13 amino acids long. The CDR3 nucleotides read TGTGCCAGTAGTTCCACAAAGAACACTGAAGCTTTCTTT. It codes for CASSSTKNTEAFF.

The gene calls are TRBV28 and TRBJ1-5, with TRBD1 identical over 8 bases. The CDR3 sequence is 16 residues long. V was pared by 5 bases and J by 2 bases, with 8 bases of the junction left unmatched. Per the germline V gene, CDR1 is MDHEN and CDR2 is SYDVKM. The CDR3 loop reads CASSKGTGYGNQPQHF. The CDR3 DNA follows: TGTGCCAGCAGTAAAGGGACAGGCTATGGCAATCAGCCCCAGCATTTT. Full variable domain (rest looked up from reference TRBV28 and TRBJ1-5): DVKVTQSSRYLVKRTGEKVFLECVQDMDHENMFWYRQDPGLGLRLIYFSYDVKMKEKGDIPEGYSVSREKKERFSLILESASTNQTSMYLCASSKGTGYGNQPQHFGDGTRLSIL.

This chain joins TRBV7-2 and TRBJ1-1; D not resolved. The CDR3 loop spans 14 amino acids. Trimming took 2 bases from V and 2 from J, leaving 9 bases between them. Germline loops: CDR1 SGHTA, CDR2 FQGNSA. For the CDR3, the DNA is TGTGCCAGCAGCTTAACGGGATATAACACTGAAGCTTTCTTT. Protein: CASSLTGYNTEAFF.

CDR3 residues: CASQGLTGGGTGELFF. CDR3 bases: TGCGCCAGCCAGGGTCTGACAGGGGGCGGCACCGGGGAGCTGTTTTTT. V is TRBV5-1 and J is TRBJ2-2; 10 positions match TRBD1. J was trimmed by 4 bases and V by 7 bases; bases with no gene match: 10. Germline assignment: CDR1 SGHRS and CDR2 YFSETQ. This CDR3 is built from 16 residues.

The CDR3 reads CASSQGTGLNYNEQFF. CDR3 DNA sequence: TGCGCCAGCAGCCAAGGGACAGGCCTTAACTACAATGAGCAGTTCTTC. This sequence joins TRBV4-3 and TRBJ2-1, with TRBD1 matching 7 bases. This CDR3 has 16 residues. Germline CDR1 and CDR2: LGHNA and YSLEER. Trimming at V came to 1 base and at J to 3 bases, leaving 6 bases not matched to a gene.

This sequence joins TRBV7-8 and TRBJ1-6, with 10 bases aligning to TRBD1. The ends lost 5 bases at V and 4 bases at J; junction bases unmatched: 8. The CDR3 has 17 amino acids. CDR1 and CDR2 (germline): SGHVS, FQNEAQ. The CDR3 region has the DNA TGTGCCAGCAGCCGCCGGGGACAGGGGATGTATAATTCACCCCTCCACTTT. Its translation is CASSRRGQGMYNSPLHF.

This clone has more than one count but fewer than ten. The chain couples TRBV7-9 to TRBJ2-7; D is perhaps TRBD2 (7 bases). CDR3 size: 15 residues. CDR1 is SEHNR, CDR2 FQNEAQ, per germline (reference sequence). The V end lost 5 bases, the J end lost 0 bases, and 14 bases lay between the germline ends. The CDR3 protein is CASSLEGGLSYEQYF. CDR3 DNA sequence: TGTGCCAGCAGCCTAGAGGGGGGGCTCTCCTACGAGCAGTACTTC.

This clone was observed once. V and J are TRBV5-1 and TRBJ2-3, with D hard to call. V lost 0 bases to trimming and J lost 0 bases, with 11 bases between them. From germline, CDR1 is SGHRS and CDR2 YFSETQ. There are 16 residues in the CDR3. CDR3 sequence reads: CASSLGRLQSTDTQYF. As DNA, the CDR3 is TGCGCCAGCAGCTTGGGCAGGTTACAGAGCACAGATACGCAGTATTTT. Based on the CDR3 plus reference TRBV5-1 and TRBJ2-3, the full variable domain is KAGVTQTPRYLIKTRGQQVTLSCSPISGHRSVSWYQQTPGQGLQFLFEYFSETQRNKGNFPGRFSGRQFSNSRSEMNVSTLELGDSALYLCASSLGRLQSTDTQYFGPGTRLTVL.

Written as DNA, the CDR3 is TGCGCCAGCACCAAATTGAGTTTGACTAGCGGGGGGTACGAGCAGTACTTC. Its translation: CASTKLSLTSGGYEQYF. The chain couples TRBV10-2 to TRBJ2-7; 13 bases align to TRBD2. Germline V lookup: CDR1 WSHSY, CDR2 SAAADI. J gave up 4 bases and V 7 bases, and 13 bases lay outside the gene matches. This CDR3 is built from 17 residues.

CDR3 amino acids: CASTMGTANQPQHF. In DNA, the CDR3 is TGTGCCAGCACCATGGGGACAGCAAATCAGCCCCAGCATTTT. The rearrangement links TRBV28 to TRBJ1-5; 7 bases map to TRBD1. Germline CDR1 is MDHEN and CDR2 is SYDVKM. Unmatched junction bases numbered 7, after V lost 7 bases and J lost 4 bases. The CDR3 covers 14 residues.

The chain couples TRBV7-8 to TRBJ1-5; no definite D call. In germline, CDR1 is SGHVS, CDR2 FQNEAQ. The CDR3 has 13 residues. The V end lost 5 bases, the J end lost 0 bases, and 5 bases lay between the germline ends. The CDR3 DNA reads TGTGCCAGCAGCCGACATAGCAATCAGCCCCAGCATTTT. Its protein product is CASSRHSNQPQHF.

The CDR3 is CASGRPGQGALGSYNSPLHF. The DNA of the CDR3 is TGTGCCAGCGGACGACCGGGACAGGGGGCTTTAGGTTCCTATAATTCACCCCTCCACTTT. This chain links TRBV9 with TRBJ1-6; TRBD1 aligns across 12 bases. CDR3 length: 20 residues. V dropped 7 bases and J dropped 1; count of bases not matched to a gene: 15. Looked up from germline, CDR1 is SGDLS and CDR2 is YYNGEE.

The rearrangement joins TRBV19 to TRBJ2-5; D uncertain. Germline CDR1 LNHDA, CDR2 SQIVND (reference sequence). V gave up 0 bases and J gave up 2 bases, with 4 bases separating them. CDR3 length equals 13 residues. CDR3 sequence reads: CASSIDRQETQYF. The CDR3 DNA reads TGTGCCAGTAGTATAGACAGACAAGAGACCCAGTACTTC.

This clone is a singleton in its sample. The chain employs TRBV5-4 and TRBJ2-1; D unresolved. Deletions cut 3 bases from V and 0 bases from J, with 13 bases between. This CDR3 is 16 amino acids long. Per the germline V gene, CDR1 is SGHNT and CDR2 is YYREEE (reference sequence). CDR3 DNA: TGTGCCAGCAGCTCCGCGACACACCGCTCCTACAATGAGCAGTTCTTC. Protein product: CASSSATHRSYNEQFF. Drawing the rest from reference TRBV5-4 and TRBJ2-1, the complete variable domain is ETGVTQSPTHLIKTRGQQVTLRCSSQSGHNTVSWYQQALGQGPQFIFQYYREEENGRGNFPPRFSGLQFPNYSSELNVNALELDDSALYLCASSSATHRSYNEQFFGPGTRLTVL.

This clone was seen only once. The chain couples TRBV28 to TRBJ1-5; TRBD1 aligns across 9 bases. The CDR3 extends over 16 amino acids. The junction had 11 bases not matched to a gene; V was cut back by 4 bases and J by 7 bases. Germline V gene data show CDR1 as MDHEN and CDR2 as SYDVKM. Here the CDR3 reads CASSSPGGTGRQPQHF. In nucleotides, the CDR3 is TGTGCCAGCAGTTCCCCGGGGGGGACAGGGCGCCAGCCCCAGCATTTT.

This chain connects TRBV19 to TRBJ2-3; 7 bases fit TRBD2. Germline trimming cut 6 bases from V and 2 bases from J; bases unmatched to any gene: 8. From germline, CDR1 is LNHDA and CDR2 SQIVND (reference sequence). This CDR3 comprises 15 residues. In DNA form, the CDR3 reads TGTGCCAGTAGCAGGGAGGGCCTGAACACAGATACGCAGTATTTT. Encoded protein: CASSREGLNTDTQYF.